This note documents a single T cell receptor (beta chain) sequence. This entry comes from a study of cytomegalovirus exposure and HLA in healthy donors. Germline assignment: CDR1 SNHLY and CDR2 FYNNEI. This CDR3 spans 14 amino acids. Trimming left V 1 base short and J 5 bases short, with 9 bases between. Primers: 60 Vbeta forward and 13 Jbeta reverse. The assay was immunoSEQ multiplex PCR, and TCRdb's table has in-frame clones only and misses some. The sample consists of fewer than 250,000 clones, roughly 80% of them appearing once. The gene calls are TRBV2 and TRBJ1-5; D may be TRBD1 (5 bases). This clonotype was sampled from a woman under 30 in good health and CMV-seronegative. Material for sequencing was PBMCs. The CDR3 sequence is CASSEGEGYQPQHF. The CDR3 DNA is TGTGCCAGCAGTGAAGGGGAGGGGTATCAGCCCCAGCATTTT. The full variable domain, rest sourced from reference TRBV2 and TRBJ1-5, is EPEVTQTPSHQVTQMGQEVILRCVPISNHLYFYWYRQILGQKVEFLVSFYNNEISEKSEIFDDQFSVERPDGSNFTLKIRSTKLEDSAMYFCASSEGEGYQPQHFGDGTRLSIL.